This is a list of T cell receptor beta chains from one sample in a study of T cells in Graves' hyperthyroidism and ophthalmopathy. MiXCR, applied by TCRdb to the multiplex PCR reads, yields one record per CDR3 protein. The sample holds around 340,000 distinct CDR3 sequences, about 15% seen once. Material: blood. The receptors derive from a man between 25 and 39 years old with Graves' hyperthyroidism. Both conserved end residues are part of each CDR3. A D gene is named only where the DNA matches it firmly. Part of the rows lack a size; the others show once, few, many or a class for expanded clones.

few TRBJ2-3 TRBD2 TRBV5-1 CASSFGLAPDTQYF TGCGCCAGCAGCTTCGGACTAGCCCCAGATACGCAGTATTTT
many TRBJ2-5 - TRBV5-1 CASRTEQETQYF TGCGCCAGCAGGACCGAGCAAGAGACCCAGTACTTC
many TRBJ2-1 TRBD1 TRBV2 CASRPRTGVSNEQFF TGTGCCAGCAGACCCCGGACAGGGGTCTCGAATGAGCAGTTCTTC
few TRBJ1-1 TRBD1 TRBV13 CASSLGQGDAFF TGTGCCAGCAGCTTAGGGCAGGGGGACGCTTTCTTT
- TRBJ2-7 TRBD1 TRBV7-8 CASSLRTGIHEQYF TGTGCCAGCAGCTTAAGGACAGGGATCCACGAGCAGTACTTC
many TRBJ2-3 - TRBV3-1 CASSQDRADTQYF TGTGCCAGCAGCCAAGATAGGGCAGATACGCAGTATTTT
many TRBJ2-5 - TRBV3-1 CASSQDQGTQYF TGTGCCAGCAGCCAAGATCAGGGGACCCAGTACTTC
many TRBJ2-3 - TRBV18 CASSLQTQRADTQYF TGTGCCAGCTCCCTCCAGACACAGAGGGCAGATACGCAGTATTTT
many TRBJ2-4 TRBD1 TRBV20-1 CSASAGTGNKNIQYF TGCAGTGCTAGTGCCGGGACAGGGAACAAAAACATTCAGTACTTC
many TRBJ1-2 - TRBV6-1 CASSEEGEDGYTF TGTGCCAGCAGTGAAGAAGGAGAGGATGGCTACACCTTC
many TRBJ1-1 - TRBV27 CASSWRDGEAFF TGTGCCAGCAGTTGGAGGGACGGTGAAGCTTTCTTT
many TRBJ2-7 - TRBV10-2 CASTNPARGSYEQYF TGCGCCAGCACAAACCCAGCCAGGGGAAGCTACGAGCAGTACTTC
- TRBJ1-1 - TRBV30 CAWSPLSPLNTEAFF TGTGCCTGGAGTCCTCTGAGTCCTTTGAACACTGAAGCTTTCTTT
- TRBJ1-2 TRBD1 TRBV5-4 CASSLEGQGTYGYTF TGTGCCAGCAGCTTGGAGGGACAGGGCACCTATGGCTACACCTTC
many TRBJ1-4 TRBD1 TRBV2 CASSGDRANEKLFF TGTGCCAGCAGTGGGGACAGGGCTAATGAAAAACTGTTTTTT
- TRBJ2-1 TRBD2 TRBV6-1 CASSEVKREDLRNEQFF TGTGCCAGCAGTGAAGTAAAGCGGGAGGACCTTAGAAATGAGCAGTTCTTC
- TRBJ2-1 - TRBV12-5 CASGLDQNPFRADEQFF TGTGCTAGTGGTTTGGATCAAAACCCCTTCCGCGCCGATGAGCAGTTCTTC
few TRBJ1-5 - TRBV20-1 CSARDEAAINQPQHF TGCAGTGCTAGAGATGAGGCAGCCATTAACCAGCCCCAGCATTTT
- TRBJ2-2 TRBD1 TRBV24-1 CATSDFYGKTGAGTGELFF TGTGCCACCAGTGATTTCTACGGCAAAACAGGGGCGGGCACCGGGGAGCTGTTTTTT
many TRBJ1-5 - TRBV2 CASSDGQPQHF TGTGCCAGCAGTGATGGCCAGCCCCAGCATTTT
- TRBJ1-6 - TRBV19 CASSISELRSPLHF TGTGCCAGTAGTATCTCTGAATTGAGATCACCCCTCCACTTT
few TRBJ1-2 TRBD1 TRBV27 CASGPLGGVFGYTF TGTGCCAGCGGCCCCCTAGGGGGCGTTTTTGGCTACACCTTC
- TRBJ2-3 - TRBV5-1 CASSLFTDTQYF TGCGCCAGCAGCTTGTTCACAGATACGCAGTATTTT
many TRBJ2-3 TRBD2 TRBV3-1 CASSQGAGVVDTQYF TGTGCCAGCAGCCAAGGGGCGGGAGTAGTAGATACGCAGTATTTT
few TRBJ2-7 - TRBV5-1 CASSLDTRNVQYF TGCGCCAGCAGCTTGGATACGAGGAATGTGCAGTACTTC
few TRBJ2-6 TRBD2 TRBV12-3/TRBV12-4 CASSFMGLAGAGANVLTF TGTGCCAGCAGTTTTATGGGACTAGCGGGAGCTGGGGCCAACGTCCTGACTTTC
many TRBJ2-5 TRBD1 TRBV29-1 CSVDRARETQYF TGCAGCGTGGACAGGGCAAGAGAGACCCAGTACTTC
many TRBJ2-3 TRBD2 TRBV20-1 CSARREGSGTDTQYF TGCAGTGCTAGACGGGAGGGCTCAGGCACAGATACGCAGTATTTT
- TRBJ1-5 TRBD1 TRBV12-3/TRBV12-4 CASSLGQGLQPQHF TGTGCCAGCAGTTTGGGACAGGGTTTACAGCCCCAGCATTTT
many TRBJ1-2 - TRBV2 CASTVDSGGVGYTF TGTGCCAGCACCGTCGACAGCGGGGGTGTTGGCTACACCTTC
many TRBJ2-5 - TRBV2 CASSGDSRETQYF TGTGCCAGCAGTGGGGACTCCAGGGAGACCCAGTACTTC
many TRBJ2-3 - TRBV24-1 CATSAYTDTQYF TGTGCCACCTCGGCCTACACAGATACGCAGTATTTT
- TRBJ2-5 TRBD2 TRBV28 CASSDRLAGEETQYF TGTGCCAGCAGTGACCGACTAGCGGGTGAAGAGACCCAGTACTTC
- TRBJ2-1 TRBD1 TRBV5-1 CASSFLVPGQGANEQFF TGCGCCAGCAGCTTTCTCGTCCCGGGACAGGGAGCGAATGAGCAGTTCTTC
few TRBJ2-3 TRBD1 TRBV24-1 CATAYPGQGSTQYF TGTGCCACCGCGTATCCGGGACAGGGAAGTACGCAGTATTTT